Sequencing of this T cell receptor beta chain was carried out in a study of T cells in Graves' hyperthyroidism and ophthalmopathy. Broader study findings: A 13 V-J model separated ophthalmopathy from stable hyperthyroidism. Within blood appeared most thyroid clonotypes that had expanded above 0.001.

What was amplified from RNA transcripts were TCR beta CDR3 regions. The HTBI primer set served for first-round RT-PCR of the TCR CDR3. TCRdb redid the calling of the multiplex PCR reads with MiXCR, one entry per CDR3 protein. Counted here are some 490,000 distinct CDR3 sequences, about 22% occurring once; the ten biggest clones make up around 50%. The CDR3 totals 13 residues. Germline V lookup: CDR1 SQVTM, CDR2 ANQGSEA. The V end lost 5 bases, the J end lost 2 bases, and 13 bases lay between the germline ends. This clonotype was picked up a small number of times. The antigen remains undetermined. Sequencing input: blood. The receptor's source is a woman in her 70s with Graves' ophthalmopathy. The V call is TRBV29-1, the J call TRBJ2-7, with TRBD2 as a possible D gene (5 bases). In DNA, the CDR3 is TGCAGCGTTTTGGACTCCTCTACCTACGAGCAGTACTTC. Its protein is CSVLDSSTYEQYF.